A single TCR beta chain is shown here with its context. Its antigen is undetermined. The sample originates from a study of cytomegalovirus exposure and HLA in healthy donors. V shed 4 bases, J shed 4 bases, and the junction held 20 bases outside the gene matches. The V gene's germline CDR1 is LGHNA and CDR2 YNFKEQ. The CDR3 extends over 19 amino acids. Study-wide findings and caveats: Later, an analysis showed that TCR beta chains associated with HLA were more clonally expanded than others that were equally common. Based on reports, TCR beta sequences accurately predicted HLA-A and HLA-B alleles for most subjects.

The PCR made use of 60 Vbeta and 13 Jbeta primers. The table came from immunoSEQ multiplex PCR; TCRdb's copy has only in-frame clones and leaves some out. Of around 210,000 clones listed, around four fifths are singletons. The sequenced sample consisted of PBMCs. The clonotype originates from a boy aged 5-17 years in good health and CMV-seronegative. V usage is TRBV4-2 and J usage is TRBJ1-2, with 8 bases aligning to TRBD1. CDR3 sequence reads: CASSRGQGTLGRSIYGYTF. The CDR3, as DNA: TGTGCCAGCAGCCGAGGACAGGGCACTCTAGGCCGGTCGATCTATGGCTACACCTTC.